Below, 10 T cell receptor beta chains from the same sample are listed, as sequenced in a study of T-cell memory formation after mild COVID-19. TCRdb recomputed calls from the 5' RACE reads with MiXCR, one row per CDR3 protein. This table holds fewer than 250,000 distinct CDR3 sequences, approximately 15% found once. The specimen was PBMCs or a T cell subset sorted from them (not recorded which). The source is an adult woman who had mild COVID-19 (a few samples of this study predate the infection). Cell type and time point are not known.

This chain joins TRBV5-4 and TRBJ2-5; 7 nucleotides match TRBD2. The CDR3 totals 16 residues. The germline CDR1 and CDR2 sequences are SGHNT and YYREEE (reference sequence). The V and J ends lost 1 base and 4 bases, in that order; junction bases with no gene match: 10. The CDR3 nucleotides read TGTGCCAGCAGCTTGTCTCCAGCGGGATTACGAGAGACCCAGTACTTC. Translation: CASSLSPAGLRETQYF.

This clonotype was counted between two and nine times. The chain links TRBV12-3 or TRBV12-4 to TRBJ2-7, with 8 bases identical to TRBD2. Trimming removed 1 base from V and 1 base from J; junction bases left unmatched: 6. CDR3 size: 16 residues. CDR3 DNA sequence: TGTGCCAGCAGTTTAGATCGGCGGGAGGTGTCCTACGAGCAGTACTTC. It specifies CASSLDRREVSYEQYF.

The V call is TRBV3-1, the J call TRBJ1-1; 10 nucleotides match TRBD1. Germline assignment: CDR1 LGHDT and CDR2 YNNKEL (reference sequence). The V gene end was trimmed by 3 bases and the J gene end by 5 bases; junction bases not matched to a gene: 3. The CDR3 loop spans 14 amino acids. CDR3 in amino acids: CASSHMGQGTEAFF. In DNA form, the CDR3 reads TGTGCCAGCAGCCATATGGGACAGGGGACTGAAGCTTTCTTT. The full variable domain, its missing parts supplied by reference TRBV3-1 and TRBJ1-1, is DTAVSQTPKYLVTQMGNDKSIKCEQNLGHDTMYWYKQDSKKFLKIMFSYNNKELIINETVPNRFSPKSPDKAHLNLHINSLELGDSAVYFCASSHMGQGTEAFFGQGTRLTVV.

The chain uses TRBV19 and TRBJ1-5, with 8 bases identical to TRBD1. Losses at the gene ends were 5 bases for V and 7 bases for J; bases not matched to a gene: 7. The CDR3 consists of 14 residues. Germline loops: CDR1 LNHDA, CDR2 SQIVND (reference sequence). CDR3 region: CASSVDRGAQPQHF. As DNA, the CDR3 is TGTGCCAGTAGTGTTGACAGGGGAGCCCAGCCCCAGCATTTT.

This clonotype turned up a few times. This chain links TRBV12-3 or TRBV12-4 with TRBJ2-2; D is possibly TRBD2 (7 bases). There are 14 residues in the CDR3. V lost 10 bases and J 2 bases, leaving 14 bases between the germline ends. The CDR3 DNA sequence: TGTGCCACTTGGGGAGGGGGTAACACCGGGGAGCTGTTTTTT. This gives the protein CATWGGGNTGELFF.

The V call is TRBV7-2, the J call TRBJ2-3; D is unclear. V shed 6 bases and J shed 0 bases, with 10 bases lying between them. The CDR3 runs 14 residues. Germline CDR1 and CDR2: SGHTA and FQGNSA. Here the CDR3 reads CASSLSRSTDTQYF. In DNA, the CDR3 is TGTGCCAGCAGTTTGAGCCGGAGCACAGATACGCAGTATTTT. The entire variable domain, with the rest obtained from reference TRBV7-2 and TRBJ2-3, is as follows: GAGVSQSPSNKVTEKGKDVELRCDPISGHTALYWYRQSLGQGLEFLIYFQGNSAPDKSGLPSDRFSAERTGGSVSTLTIQRTQQEDSAVYLCASSLSRSTDTQYFGPGTRLTVL.

This clonotype has more than one count but fewer than ten. CDR3 loop: CAISESEGVYGYTF. CDR3 coding DNA: TGTGCCATCAGTGAGTCAGAGGGGGTCTATGGCTACACCTTC. V is TRBV10-3 and J is TRBJ1-2, with D maybe TRBD1 (6 bases). The CDR3 has 14 amino acids. Germline values: CDR1 ENHRY, CDR2 SYGVKD. The V end was cut by 0 bases, the J end by 4 bases, with 9 bases between.

The J gene is TRBJ2-3, the V gene TRBV6-1, with 7 bases identical to TRBD1. The J segment lost 1 base and the V segment lost 2 bases, leaving 3 bases of the junction unmatched. Per the germline V gene, CDR1 is MNHNS and CDR2 is SASEGT. This CDR3 is built from 15 residues. The CDR3 here is CASSERGPGTDTQYF. The CDR3, as DNA: TGTGCCAGCAGTGAAAGGGGGCCGGGCACAGATACGCAGTATTTT.

In its sample, this clonotype was seen many times. This CDR3 is CASSHRDPVKTFF. The CDR3 DNA sequence: TGTGCCAGCAGCCACCGGGACCCAGTGAAGACTTTCTTT. The gene calls are TRBV7-9 and TRBJ1-1, with D perhaps matching TRBD1 (5 bases). This CDR3 contains 13 residues. Germline V gene lookup returns CDR1 SEHNR and CDR2 FQNEAQ (reference sequence). The V gene lost 5 bases and the J gene lost 12 bases, with 19 bases spanning the gap.

This sequence joins TRBV19 and TRBJ2-6; TRBD1 matches 7 bases. J gave up 1 base and V 8 bases, and 5 bases lay outside the gene matches. The CDR3 contains 15 residues. CDR1 is LNHDA and CDR2 is SQIVND in the germline V gene (reference sequence). The CDR3 coding sequence is TGTGCCAGTTGTAGGGGGCTATCTGGGGCCAACGTCCTGACTTTC. This sequence encodes CASCRGLSGANVLTF.